Listed below are T cell receptor beta chains from one sample, sequenced in a study of response to subunit inactivated influenza vaccine. TCRdb independently ran MiXCR on the RT-PCR reads; one entry per CDR3 protein. The sample carries around 850,000 distinct CDR3 sequences, around 18% recorded once. The sample here was PBMCs from blood, taken more than 4 days after vaccination. These TCRs come from a man aged 45-65 years who received an inactivated influenza vaccine. Each CDR3 is given with its conserved first and last residue. Size is stated for part of the rows, as once, few or many counts, or as a class when the clone is expanded.

clone_size j_call v_call cdr3_aa
few TRBJ2-1 TRBV7-9 CASSLRGGFGEQFF
. TRBJ2-2 TRBV10-3 CAISESAHTNTGELFF
few TRBJ2-7 TRBV5-6 CASSFVGGLYEQYF
. TRBJ2-7 TRBV5-1 CASNRGQGNYEQYF
. TRBJ1-3 TRBV12-3/TRBV12-4 CASSPGRGSGNTIYF
many TRBJ2-7 TRBV27 CASRQGYEQYF
few TRBJ1-1 TRBV20-1 CSARVGGSDTEAFF
few TRBJ1-1 TRBV6-5 CASSYPGEAFF
many TRBJ1-1 TRBV12-3/TRBV12-4 CASSLIQHEAFF
. TRBJ1-2 TRBV3-1 CASSRSEGQYGYTF
many TRBJ2-2 TRBV29-1 CSVVVVANTGELFF
. TRBJ2-1 TRBV28 CASATGGAYNEQFF
many TRBJ1-1 TRBV5-5 CATHLGDTEAFF
few TRBJ1-5 TRBV4-3 CASSQGGKNQPQHF
. TRBJ1-2 TRBV12-3/TRBV12-4 CASSFQGAYGYTF
. TRBJ2-7 TRBV5-4 CASSPPEGADYEQYF
few TRBJ1-4 TRBV4-3 CASSQEGTGISKLFF
. TRBJ2-5 TRBV20-1 CSAREGKGGETQYF
few TRBJ2-5 TRBV15 CATNTIRGRLETQYF
. TRBJ2-7 TRBV24-1 CATSGASGGTSSYEQYF
few TRBJ2-1 TRBV25-1 CASSEHSPGGNEQFF
. TRBJ2-1 TRBV5-1 CASSSGFISLDEQFF
. TRBJ1-5 TRBV4-3 CASSQDGFQPQHF
few TRBJ2-1 TRBV29-1 CSVGNRGSEQFF
. TRBJ2-6 TRBV4-3 CASSQGPGLTSGANVLTF
few TRBJ2-7 TRBV7-2 CASSLAGLAMYEQYF
many TRBJ2-5 TRBV20-1 CSASIRIGETQYF
few TRBJ2-3 TRBV5-4 CASGTVPTDTQYF
few TRBJ2-1 TRBV5-1 CASSLESGGFNEQFF
. TRBJ2-1 TRBV10-1 CASSESSGGLYNEQFF
. TRBJ1-2 TRBV20-1 CSASLGDGYTF
few TRBJ1-1 TRBV10-2 CASSDHLRSTEAFF
many TRBJ2-3 TRBV7-2 CASSFGLAHTDTQYF
. TRBJ2-1 TRBV20-1 CSAERAALYEQFF
. TRBJ2-7 TRBV4-1 CASSQDQAGTYEQYF
few TRBJ2-2 TRBV12-3/TRBV12-4 CASSYRTGDAGELFF
once TRBJ2-7 TRBV7-9 CASSRWSGNEQYF
. TRBJ2-3 TRBV9 CASSVWRAETDTQYF
. TRBJ2-7 TRBV6-1 CASTRLPGGEQYF
many TRBJ2-7 TRBV7-2 CASSSTTGPYEQYF
. TRBJ2-3 TRBV12-3/TRBV12-4 CASSFTPGQRLAGDADTQYF
many TRBJ1-1 TRBV12-3/TRBV12-4 CASSSGTFTEAFF
few TRBJ2-2 TRBV20-1 CSASPTAGQGLGTGELFF